These 14 T cell receptor beta chains share one sample of origin, sequenced in a study of blood T cell repertoires in COVID-19. The table came from immunoSEQ multiplex PCR; TCRdb's copy has only in-frame clones and leaves some out. The data contain about 200,000 clones, nearly 90% of them singletons. The sample comprised PBMCs or T cells enriched from blood (not recorded which). These receptors all stem from a woman in her 30s with acute COVID-19.

This clone turned up a few times. The chain couples TRBV5-1 to TRBJ2-3, with D possibly TRBD1 on 6 matching bases. V lost 3 bases and J lost 0, with 23 bases in between. This CDR3 contains 19 residues. The germline V gene has CDR1 SGHRS and CDR2 YFSETQ. The chain's CDR3 is CASSSGQQLDLSSTDTQYF. In DNA form, the CDR3 reads TGCGCCAGCAGCTCTGGACAGCAACTAGACCTATCTAGCACAGATACGCAGTATTTT.

V and J are TRBV19 and TRBJ1-1, with 8 bases matching TRBD1. Germline values: CDR1 LNHDA, CDR2 SQIVND (reference sequence). Trimming cost V 3 bases and J 11 bases; bases outside gene matches: 5. The CDR3 has 12 residues. The CDR3 sequence: CASSIPRGPAFF. The CDR3 DNA follows: TGTGCCAGTAGTATTCCCAGGGGGCCTGCTTTCTTT.

The genes are TRBV9 and TRBJ2-5; 8 nucleotides agree with TRBD1. Germline CDR1 SGDLS, CDR2 YYNGEE. V shed 3 bases and J 4 bases; nucleotides not matched to a gene: 8. The CDR3 spans 15 residues. The CDR3 region is CASSATGDGRETQYF. For the CDR3, the DNA is TGTGCCAGCAGCGCGACAGGGGACGGGAGAGAGACCCAGTACTTC.

The chain carries TRBV18 and TRBJ1-4; 8 bases map to TRBD1. This CDR3 is built from 14 residues. Germline V gene sequence: CDR1 KGHSH, CDR2 LQKENI. J gave up 8 bases and V 5 bases, and 7 bases lay outside the gene matches. The CDR3 DNA reads as TGTGCCAGCTCAACAGGGGGGACAGGAGAAAAACTGTTTTTT. Its translation: CASSTGGTGEKLFF.

The chain combines TRBV27 with TRBJ2-3; perhaps TRBD2 as D (6 bases). Germline V gene data show CDR1 as MNHEY and CDR2 as SMNVEV (reference sequence). The CDR3 spans 17 residues. Trimming cost V 7 bases and J 2 bases, with 22 bases left between them. The CDR3 coding sequence is TGTGCCAGCAATAGGACCCCCGGACTAAAAACCACAGATACGCAGTATTTT. Translated: CASNRTPGLKTTDTQYF.

This chain joins TRBV5-4 and TRBJ2-1; D perhaps matches TRBD2 (5 bases). Trimming cost V 4 bases and J 6 bases, with 20 bases left between them. The CDR3 is 16 residues long. Germline V gives CDR1 SGHNT, CDR2 YYREEE (reference sequence). The chain's CDR3 is CASSPRRGLGSNEQFF. The CDR3 DNA is TGTGCCAGCAGCCCACGGCGAGGGTTAGGGTCCAATGAGCAGTTCTTC.

This clone occurred once. The chain is built from TRBV20-1 and TRBJ2-7, with a tentative D call TRBD1 (5 bases). This CDR3 spans 14 amino acids. The germline V gene encodes CDR1 DFQATT and CDR2 SNEGSKA (reference sequence). V lost 5 bases to trimming and J lost 1 base, with 15 bases between them. The chain's CDR3 is CSARDSLGSYEQYF. In nucleotides, the CDR3 is TGCAGTGCTCGTGACAGTCTCGGGTCCTACGAGCAGTACTTC.

The rearrangement links TRBV19 to TRBJ1-1; D remains ambiguous. Per the germline V gene, CDR1 is LNHDA and CDR2 is SQIVND (reference sequence). V was pared by 9 bases and J by 2 bases, with 13 bases between. This CDR3 comprises 13 residues. The CDR3 nucleotides read TGTGCCAGCGCAACGACACGAAACACTGAAGCTTTCTTT. Translated: CASATTRNTEAFF.

The rearrangement uses TRBV24-1 and TRBJ1-5; 8 bases align to TRBD1. V lost 4 bases and J lost 2; bases outside the gene matches: 6. Germline assignment: CDR1 KGHDR and CDR2 SFDVKD. This CDR3 has 16 amino acids. The CDR3 nucleotides are TGTGCCACCAGTGACCCAGGGGGCTCGGGCAATCAGCCCCAGCATTTT. This codes for CATSDPGGSGNQPQHF.

The V and J genes are TRBV27 and TRBJ2-7; 8 bases line up with TRBD1. The germline V gene has CDR1 MNHEY and CDR2 SMNVEV (reference sequence). The V and J ends lost 2 bases and 6 bases, in that order; junction bases with no gene match: 12. The CDR3 runs 16 residues. CDR3 residues: CASSLAPGQASSEQYF. The CDR3 DNA reads TGTGCCAGCAGTTTAGCCCCGGGACAGGCCTCGTCCGAGCAGTACTTC.

The chain recombines TRBV9 with TRBJ2-1, with 7 bases that match TRBD2. Germline CDR1 reads SGDLS; CDR2 reads YYNGEE. Trimming at V came to 0 bases and at J to 3 bases, leaving 3 bases not matched to a gene. The CDR3 is made up of 15 amino acids. CDR3: CASSVAGGGYNEQFF. DNA of the CDR3: TGTGCCAGCAGCGTAGCGGGCGGGGGCTACAATGAGCAGTTCTTC.

This clone occurred many times. The rearrangement joins TRBV21-1 to TRBJ1-3; TRBD1, the table's D call, was not compared with the DNA. TRBV21-1 is a known pseudogene. The CDR3 spans 17 residues. The CDR3 sequence: CASALQGAEVSGNTIYF. Written as DNA, the CDR3 is TGTGCCAGCGCCTTACAGGGCGCGGAAGTATCTGGAAACACCATATATTTT.

The chain uses TRBV7-2 and TRBJ1-1, with D possibly being TRBD1 (5 bases). This CDR3 is 13 amino acids long. The germline CDR1 and CDR2 sequences are SGHTA and FQGNSA. The V and J ends lost 0 bases and 5 bases respectively, with 7 bases between them. CDR3 coding DNA: TGTGCCAGCAGCTTAGCGCACAGGACTGAAGCTTTCTTT. Its protein product is CASSLAHRTEAFF.

This rearrangement joins TRBV19 to TRBJ2-5; 7 bases fit TRBD1. The V segment lost 7 bases and the J segment 7 bases; nucleotides outside the gene matches: 15. CDR3 size: 15 residues. Germline V CDR1 and CDR2: LNHDA, SQIVND (reference sequence). The DNA of the CDR3 is TGTGCCAGTACCCAAGTCGGGACAGCCATTGGGACCCAGTACTTC. Amino acid sequence: CASTQVGTAIGTQYF.